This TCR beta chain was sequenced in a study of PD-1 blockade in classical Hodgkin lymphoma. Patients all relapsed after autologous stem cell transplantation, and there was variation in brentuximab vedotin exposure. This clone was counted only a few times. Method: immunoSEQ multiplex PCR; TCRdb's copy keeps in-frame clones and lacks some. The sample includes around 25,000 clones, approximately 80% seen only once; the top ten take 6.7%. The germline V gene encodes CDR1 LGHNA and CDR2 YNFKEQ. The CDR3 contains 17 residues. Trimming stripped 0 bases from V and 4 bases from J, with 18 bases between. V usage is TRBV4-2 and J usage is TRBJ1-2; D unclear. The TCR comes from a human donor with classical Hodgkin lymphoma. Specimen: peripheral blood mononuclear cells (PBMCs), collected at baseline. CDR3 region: CASSQEFTLPSFYGYTF. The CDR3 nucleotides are TGTGCCAGCAGCCAAGAGTTTACCCTCCCCTCCTTCTATGGCTACACCTTC.